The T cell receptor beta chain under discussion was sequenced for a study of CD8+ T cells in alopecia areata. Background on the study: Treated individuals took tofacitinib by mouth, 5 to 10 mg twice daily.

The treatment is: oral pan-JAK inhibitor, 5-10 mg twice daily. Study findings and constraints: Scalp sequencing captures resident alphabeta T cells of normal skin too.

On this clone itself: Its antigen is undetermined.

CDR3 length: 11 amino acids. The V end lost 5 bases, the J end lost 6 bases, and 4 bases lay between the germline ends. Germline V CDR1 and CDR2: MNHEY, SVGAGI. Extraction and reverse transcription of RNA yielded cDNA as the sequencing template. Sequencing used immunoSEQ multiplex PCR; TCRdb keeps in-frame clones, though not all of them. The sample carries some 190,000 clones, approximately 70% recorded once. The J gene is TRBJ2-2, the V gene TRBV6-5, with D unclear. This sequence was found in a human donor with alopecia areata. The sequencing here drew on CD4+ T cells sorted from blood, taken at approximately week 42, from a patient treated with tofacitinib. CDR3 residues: CASSTAGELFF. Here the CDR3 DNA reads TGTGCCAGCAGTACAGCCGGGGAGCTGTTTTTT.